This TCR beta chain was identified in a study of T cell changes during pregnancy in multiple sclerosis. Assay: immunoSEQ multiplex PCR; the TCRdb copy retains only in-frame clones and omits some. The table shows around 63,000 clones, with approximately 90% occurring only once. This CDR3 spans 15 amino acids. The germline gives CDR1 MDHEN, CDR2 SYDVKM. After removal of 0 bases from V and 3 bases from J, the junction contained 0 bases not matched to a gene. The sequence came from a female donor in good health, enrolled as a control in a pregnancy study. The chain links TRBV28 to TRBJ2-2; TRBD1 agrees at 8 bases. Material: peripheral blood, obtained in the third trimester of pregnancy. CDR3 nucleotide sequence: TGTGCCAGCAGTTTATGGACAGGGGACACCGGGGAGCTGTTTTTT. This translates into CASSLWTGDTGELFF.